The 29 T cell receptor beta chains listed next were all sequenced from one sample in a study of PD-1 blockade in classical Hodgkin lymphoma. Method: immunoSEQ multiplex PCR; TCRdb's copy keeps in-frame clones and lacks some. The table shows approximately 6,700 clones, with 77% occurring only once. Autologous stem cell transplantation was followed by relapse in every patient, and brentuximab vedotin exposure varied. The specimen was peripheral blood mononuclear cells (PBMCs), collected before the second cycle of nivolumab. The receptors stem from a human donor with classical Hodgkin lymphoma.

The V and J genes are TRBV28 and TRBJ2-7; D is uncertain. The CDR3 contains 14 residues. Trimming left V 6 bases short and J 4 bases short, with 16 bases between. Germline lookup yields CDR1 MDHEN and CDR2 SYDVKM. The CDR3 DNA reads TGTGCCAGCAGCCCTCGACTCGGTTCGTACGAGCAGTACTTC. It yields the protein CASSPRLGSYEQYF.

This chain joins TRBV7-8 and TRBJ1-1; 10 nucleotides line up with TRBD1. Germline CDR1 and CDR2: SGHVS and FQNEAQ. With 2 bases clipped from V and 5 bases from J, the junction kept 2 bases outside the gene matches. The CDR3 is made up of 14 amino acids. The CDR3 here is CASSLRTGGTEAFF. Written as DNA, the CDR3 is TGTGCCAGCAGCTTACGGACAGGGGGGACTGAAGCTTTCTTT.

The rearrangement uses TRBV28 and TRBJ1-1; D might be TRBD1 (5 bases). V was clipped by 6 bases and J by 4 bases, with 9 bases between them. The CDR3 loop spans 12 amino acids. Germline loops: CDR1 MDHEN, CDR2 SYDVKM. CDR3 sequence reads: CASRRDSTEAFF. CDR3 sequence (DNA): TGTGCCAGCAGAAGAGACAGCACTGAAGCTTTCTTT. Full variable domain (missing parts from reference TRBV28 and TRBJ1-1): DVKVTQSSRYLVKRTGEKVFLECVQDMDHENMFWYRQDPGLGLRLIYFSYDVKMKEKGDIPEGYSVSREKKERFSLILESASTNQTSMYLCASRRDSTEAFFGQGTRLTVV.

CDR3 coding DNA: TGTGCCATCAGTGAGTTGGCGCTCTCTGGAAACACCATATATTTT. Its translation is CAISELALSGNTIYF. J is TRBJ1-3 and V is TRBV10-3, with unresolved D. Germline V gene data show CDR1 as ENHRY and CDR2 as SYGVKD. CDR3 length equals 15 residues. Between the trimmed V and J ends, which lost 1 base and 0 bases, there was a span of 7 bases.

This chain uses TRBV9 with TRBJ1-1; D perhaps matches TRBD1 (6 bases). The CDR3 contains 18 residues. Germline V gives CDR1 SGDLS, CDR2 YYNGEE. Trimming left V 3 bases short and J 4 bases short, with 25 bases between. Written as DNA, the CDR3 is TGTGCCAGCAGCGCAGCCTTAGCGAGGGGGGGCCCCGGCACTGAAGCTTTCTTT. It encodes CASSAALARGGPGTEAFF.

This CDR3 reads CSAQGAFEAFF. In DNA form, the CDR3 reads TGCAGCGCACAGGGGGCTTTTGAAGCTTTCTTT. J is TRBJ1-1 and V is TRBV29-1; 9 bases are a match to TRBD1. V shed 7 bases and J 7 bases; nucleotides not matched to a gene: 4. The germline gives CDR1 SQVTM, CDR2 ANQGSEA. The CDR3 sequence is 11 residues long.

The chain uses TRBV5-4 and TRBJ1-1; D may be TRBD1 (5 bases). The CDR3 is 12 residues long. Trimming took 4 bases from V and 7 from J, leaving 11 bases between them. Germline loops: CDR1 SGHNT, CDR2 YYREEE (reference sequence). The CDR3 coding sequence is TGTGCCAGCAGCCGGGGTACAGGTGAAGCTTTCTTT. This translates into CASSRGTGEAFF.

V usage is TRBV6-5 and J usage is TRBJ2-7; 9 bases are a match to TRBD1. Losses at the gene ends were 6 bases for V and 6 bases for J; bases not matched to a gene: 6. From germline, CDR1 is MNHEY and CDR2 SVGAGI. The CDR3 runs 13 residues. The CDR3 DNA reads TGTGCCAGCAGCCTAGACAGGGGGGCCGAGCAGTACTTC. It codes for CASSLDRGAEQYF.

This chain links TRBV7-9 with TRBJ2-5, with 11 nucleotides matching TRBD2. The CDR3 has 16 residues. V gave up 2 bases and J gave up 2 bases; unmatched junction bases: 4. Germline V gene lookup returns CDR1 SEHNR and CDR2 FQNEAQ (reference sequence). CDR3 sequence reads: CASSLLIAGGQETQYF. DNA of the CDR3: TGTGCCAGCAGCTTACTGATAGCGGGAGGGCAAGAGACCCAGTACTTC.

This clone has just one count. The chain links TRBV6-5 to TRBJ2-7, with 12 bases aligning to TRBD2. The germline V gene encodes CDR1 MNHEY and CDR2 SVGAGI. V gave up 6 bases and J gave up 5 bases; unmatched junction bases: 5. The CDR3 loop spans 14 amino acids. Written as DNA, the CDR3 is TGTGCCAGCAGAAGACTAGCGGGAGATAACGAGCAGTACTTC. This sequence encodes CASRRLAGDNEQYF.

The V call is TRBV27, the J call TRBJ2-1; TRBD1 matches at 8 bases. The CDR3 length is 16 residues. V was pared by 3 bases and J by 5 bases, with 9 bases of the junction left unmatched. Germline V gene data show CDR1 as MNHEY and CDR2 as SMNVEV (reference sequence). CDR3 loop: CASSFTPGQVDNEQFF. The CDR3 DNA is TGTGCCAGCAGTTTCACGCCGGGACAGGTTGACAATGAGCAGTTCTTC.

The V call is TRBV13, the J call TRBJ2-1; D ambiguous. Germline V gene lookup returns CDR1 PRHDT and CDR2 FYEKMQ (reference sequence). The CDR3 runs to 11 residues. V was pared by 4 bases and J by 8 bases, with 6 bases between. The CDR3 DNA reads TGTGCCAGCAGCTCCGCCCATGAGCAGTTCTTC. Amino acid sequence: CASSSAHEQFF. The full variable domain, its missing parts supplied by reference TRBV13 and TRBJ2-1, is AAGVIQSPRHLIKEKRETATLKCYPIPRHDTVYWYQQGPGQDPQFLISFYEKMQSDKGSIPDRFSAQQFSDYHSELNMSSLELGDSALYFCASSSAHEQFFGPGTRLTVL.

In this sample, this clone turned up a few times. V gene TRBV15 combines with J gene TRBJ1-2, with D maybe TRBD1 (5 bases). Trimming pared 0 bases from V and 5 bases from J, leaving 10 bases between. Germline V lookup: CDR1 LNHNV, CDR2 YYDKDF (reference sequence). The CDR3 is 14 amino acids. The CDR3 loop reads CATSRDQGSYGYTF. The DNA for the CDR3 is TGTGCCACCAGCAGAGATCAGGGCAGTTATGGCTACACCTTC. Using reference TRBV15 and TRBJ1-2 for the parts outside the CDR3, the full variable domain is DAMVIQNPRYQVTQFGKPVTLSCSQTLNHNVMYWYQQKSSQAPKLLFHYYDKDFNNEADTPDNFQSRRPNTSFCFLDIRSPGLGDTAMYLCATSRDQGSYGYTFGSGTRLTVV.

This clone has a handful of counts. This chain links TRBV6-1 with TRBJ1-4, with TRBD1 matching over 7 bases. The CDR3 covers 15 residues. In germline, CDR1 is MNHNS, CDR2 SASEGT. V trimming: 6 bases; J trimming: 4 bases; junction bases outside the gene matches: 8. CDR3 bases: TGTGCCAGCAGCCCGACAGGGCCGTTTAATGAAAAACTGTTTTTT. Encoded protein: CASSPTGPFNEKLFF.

The rearrangement uses TRBV4-2 and TRBJ1-4, with 7 bases that match TRBD1. Germline V gives CDR1 LGHNA, CDR2 YNFKEQ. J lost 0 bases, V lost 8 bases, and 9 bases had no gene match. CDR3 length equals 16 residues. CDR3 protein: CASGRDSTATNEKLFF. The CDR3 nucleotides are TGTGCCAGCGGACGGGACAGCACTGCAACTAATGAAAAACTGTTTTTT.

The chain joins TRBV19 to TRBJ2-3, with a tentative D call TRBD2 (6 bases). This CDR3 comprises 14 residues. V gave up 4 bases and J gave up 4 bases, with 12 bases separating them. Germline V gene data show CDR1 as LNHDA and CDR2 as SQIVND (reference sequence). The DNA of the CDR3 is TGTGCCAGTAGTAGAACAGGCGGGGCAGATACGCAGTATTTT. Protein sequence: CASSRTGGADTQYF.

The CDR3 sequence is CASSLGRGTGRGEKLFF. CDR3 DNA sequence: TGTGCCAGCAGCCTTGGTAGAGGGACAGGGCGTGGGGAAAAACTGTTTTTT. The chain couples TRBV9 to TRBJ1-4; 9 positions agree with TRBD1. The J segment lost 8 bases and the V segment lost 4 bases, leaving 15 bases of the junction unmatched. Germline-derived CDR1 and CDR2 are SGDLS and YYNGEE. The CDR3 has 17 amino acids. Variable domain in full (rest from reference TRBV9 and TRBJ1-4): DSGVTQTPKHLITATGQRVTLRCSPRSGDLSVYWYQQSLDQGLQFLIQYYNGEERAKGNILERFSAQQFPDLHSELNLSSLELGDSALYFCASSLGRGTGRGEKLFFGSGTQLSVL.

The V and J genes are TRBV5-1 and TRBJ2-7; D may match TRBD1 or TRBD2 (5 bases each). From germline, CDR1 is SGHRS and CDR2 YFSETQ. CDR3 length: 14 amino acids. V gave up 4 bases and J gave up 4 bases, with 15 bases separating them. As DNA, the CDR3 is TGCGCCAGCAGCAGGGGTAGCGAGGGTTACGAGCAGTACTTC. Residues: CASSRGSEGYEQYF.

The V gene is TRBV23-1, the J gene TRBJ2-2; D is unclear. TRBV23-1 is an ORF for which the function is uncertain. CDR3 length: 16 residues. The V and J ends lost 1 base and 0 bases respectively, with 9 bases between them. The CDR3, as DNA: TGCGCCAGCAGTCAATTGGTGGGTTCGAACACCGGGGAGCTGTTTTTT. The encoded protein is CASSQLVGSNTGELFF.

V and J are TRBV5-6 and TRBJ2-1, with D maybe TRBD2 (5 bases). Germline CDR1 is SGHDT and CDR2 is YYEEEE. CDR3 length: 14 residues. V was cut by 1 base and J by 8 bases, with 13 bases left in between. The DNA for the CDR3 is TGTGCCAGCAGCTTGAATTGGACTCCATATGAGCAGTTCTTC. This encodes CASSLNWTPYEQFF.

The chain uses TRBV28 and TRBJ2-1, with 7 bases matching TRBD2. CDR1 and CDR2 (germline): MDHEN, SYDVKM. The CDR3 spans 12 residues. V gave up 8 bases and J gave up 5 bases; unmatched junction bases: 3. The CDR3 sequence is CASGRVDNEQFF. For the CDR3, the DNA is TGTGCCAGCGGGAGGGTAGACAATGAGCAGTTCTTC. Full variable domain (outside the CDR3, taken from reference TRBV28 and TRBJ2-1): DVKVTQSSRYLVKRTGEKVFLECVQDMDHENMFWYRQDPGLGLRLIYFSYDVKMKEKGDIPEGYSVSREKKERFSLILESASTNQTSMYLCASGRVDNEQFFGPGTRLTVL.

This sequence joins TRBV28 and TRBJ2-1; D possibly uses TRBD1 or TRBD2 (5 bases each). This CDR3 contains 14 residues. CDR1 MDHEN and CDR2 SYDVKM come from the germline V gene. V shed 7 bases and J shed 4 bases, with 14 bases lying between them. The CDR3: CASTTVWGYNEQFF. The CDR3 DNA follows: TGTGCCAGCACCACGGTTTGGGGGTACAATGAGCAGTTCTTC.

The gene calls are TRBV7-6 and TRBJ1-5; D not resolved. Trimming shortened V by 5 bases and J by 4 bases, and 9 bases separated the two germline ends. The CDR3 extends over 13 amino acids. The germline gives CDR1 SGHVS, CDR2 FNYEAQ. The CDR3 bases are TGTGCCAGCAGCATGAGGGTAAATCAGCCCCAGCATTTT. Its protein product is CASSMRVNQPQHF.

The chain joins TRBV4-3 to TRBJ2-7; 8 bases fit TRBD2. In germline, CDR1 is LGHNA, CDR2 YSLEER. The CDR3 is made up of 14 amino acids. Losses at the gene ends were 0 bases for V and 3 bases for J; bases not matched to a gene: 1. The CDR3 region has the DNA TGCGCCAGCAGCCAAGATACTAGCGGCTACGAGCAGTACTTC. It codes for CASSQDTSGYEQYF.

The CDR3: CASRDTLGQYF. The CDR3 DNA reads as TGTGCCAGCAGGGACACCCTCGGGCAGTACTTC. The V and J genes are TRBV21-1 and TRBJ2-7; TRBD1, as called in the table, went unchecked against the DNA. TRBV21-1 is labeled a pseudogene. CDR3 size: 11 residues.

The chain combines TRBV6-1 with TRBJ1-2; D not resolved. The germline V gene has CDR1 MNHNS and CDR2 SASEGT. The germline V and J ends were trimmed by 7 bases and 2 bases, with 11 bases remaining between them. This CDR3 has 13 amino acids. As DNA, the CDR3 is TGTGCCAGCACCGAAAGGAAGAACTATGGCTACACCTTC. Its translation is CASTERKNYGYTF.

The table lists this clone with a count of one. This chain joins TRBV6-5 and TRBJ2-3; D is tentatively TRBD1 or TRBD2 (5 bases each). This CDR3 is built from 13 residues. The V end lost 2 bases, the J end lost 7 bases, and 10 bases lay between the germline ends. The V gene's germline CDR1 is MNHEY and CDR2 SVGAGI. The CDR3 loop is CASSYQGVNTQYF. CDR3 sequence (DNA): TGTGCCAGCAGTTACCAGGGAGTTAATACGCAGTATTTT.

This clone was observed once. The rearrangement joins TRBV14 to TRBJ2-7, with 14 bases lining up with TRBD2. The length of the CDR3 is 16 residues. Trimming removed 1 base from V and 5 bases from J; junction bases left unmatched: 4. In germline, CDR1 is SGHDN, CDR2 FVKESK. The CDR3 region has the DNA TGTGCCAGCAGCCAAGGGGGACTAGCGGGAGTCCACGAGCAGTACTTC. It encodes CASSQGGLAGVHEQYF.

The rearrangement uses TRBV28 and TRBJ2-1; the D is unclear. CDR1 MDHEN and CDR2 SYDVKM come from the germline V gene. The CDR3 is 14 amino acids. Deletions cut 2 bases from V and 4 bases from J, with 9 bases between. Here the CDR3 reads CASSLEQSYNEQFF. The CDR3 nucleotides are TGTGCCAGCAGTTTAGAACAGTCTTACAATGAGCAGTTCTTC.